A selection of T cell receptor beta chains follows, all from one sample in a study of human T cells and chemical hapten exposure. A single record per CDR3 protein comes from TCRdb applying MiXCR to the RACE reads. Of about 110,000 distinct CDR3 sequences in the sample, roughly a tenth were seen once. Material: whole blood, obtained in connection with sensitization to the hapten diphenylcyclopropenone (DPC). Every receptor here comes from a woman aged 40-49 years with alopecia areata. Some clones in this sample may be carry-over from other donors' samples. Both conserved end residues are part of each CDR3. A D gene is named only where the DNA matches it firmly. Rows give clone size only sometimes, using once, few, many, or a class for an expanded clone.

v_call	clone_size	d_call	j_call	cdr3_aa	cdr3_nt
TRBV3-1	many	TRBD1	TRBJ2-2	CASSETGTGRPGELFF	TGTGCCAGCAGCGAGACCGGGACAGGGAGGCCCGGGGAGCTGTTTTTT
TRBV3-1	many	TRBD1	TRBJ2-3	CASSQAGQGTDTQYF	TGTGCCAGCAGCCAAGCGGGACAGGGCACAGATACGCAGTATTTT
TRBV7-9	many	TRBD2	TRBJ2-1	CASSSSGGTKYNEQFF	TGTGCCAGCAGCTCTTCAGGCGGGACTAAATACAATGAGCAGTTCTTC
TRBV7-2	few	-	TRBJ2-3	CASSPISSTDTQYF	TGTGCCAGCAGCCCAATCTCTAGCACAGATACGCAGTATTTT
TRBV20-1	-	TRBD1	TRBJ1-1	CSASPQGAGTEAFF	TGCAGTGCTAGTCCCCAGGGGGCAGGCACTGAAGCTTTCTTT
TRBV9	-	-	TRBJ2-3	CASSVVGPVGGLDTQYF	TGTGCCAGCAGCGTAGTAGGGCCGGTCGGCGGACTAGATACGCAGTATTTT
TRBV6-1	many	-	TRBJ2-3	CASKVVYRADTQYF	TGTGCCAGCAAGGTCGTTTACCGCGCAGATACGCAGTATTTT
TRBV3-1	few	-	TRBJ2-7	CASSQDRSGYEQYF	TGTGCCAGCAGCCAAGATCGTTCCGGGTACGAGCAGTACTTC
TRBV28	many	-	TRBJ2-1	CASSLTRVSYNEQFF	TGTGCCAGCAGTTTGACAAGGGTGTCTTACAATGAGCAGTTCTTC
TRBV5-4	-	-	TRBJ1-3	CASSLVGSGNTIYF	TGTGCCAGCAGCTTGGTGGGCTCTGGAAACACCATATATTTT
TRBV7-2	many	-	TRBJ1-2	CASNLSPDSYEYGYTF	TGTGCCAGCAATTTATCCCCGGACAGCTATGAATATGGCTACACCTTC
TRBV12-3/TRBV12-4	many	TRBD1	TRBJ2-1	CASSSTGGAYNEQFF	TGTGCCAGCAGTTCAACAGGGGGCGCCTACAATGAGCAGTTCTTC
TRBV6-4	few	TRBD1	TRBJ1-1	CASTDDRGTEAFF	TGTGCCAGCACTGACGACAGGGGCACTGAAGCTTTCTTT
TRBV6-2/TRBV6-3	many	TRBD2	TRBJ2-1	CASSYLRGTSYNEQFF	TGTGCCAGCAGTTATTTGCGGGGGACCTCCTACAATGAGCAGTTCTTC
TRBV6-1	many	-	TRBJ2-2	CASSPGTDYTGELFF	TGTGCCAGCAGCCCCGGGACGGATTACACCGGGGAGCTGTTTTTT
TRBV7-8	many	-	TRBJ2-3	CASSLVDTDTQYF	TGTGCCAGCAGCTTAGTTGACACAGATACGCAGTATTTT
TRBV12-3/TRBV12-4	many	-	TRBJ1-1	CASSITGNIEAFF	TGTGCCAGCAGTATTACAGGGAATATCGAAGCTTTCTTT
TRBV5-4	few	-	TRBJ2-1	CASSNRGGLENEQFF	TGTGCCAGCAGCAACAGGGGGGGGTTAGAAAATGAGCAGTTCTTC
TRBV27	few	TRBD2	TRBJ2-3	CASSRTSGSYTDTQYF	TGTGCCAGCAGTAGAACTAGCGGGAGTTACACAGATACGCAGTATTTT
TRBV27	-	TRBD1	TRBJ1-2	CASSEGQGGYGYTF	TGTGCCAGCAGCGAGGGACAGGGGGGATATGGCTACACCTTC
TRBV27	-	TRBD1	TRBJ1-1	CASRTGENTEAFF	TGTGCCAGTCGGACAGGGGAAAACACTGAAGCTTTCTTT
TRBV27	many	TRBD2	TRBJ2-7	CASSLSGDYYEQYF	TGTGCCAGCAGTTTAAGCGGGGACTACTACGAGCAGTACTTC
TRBV18	many	-	TRBJ1-3	CASSPPSRVSGNTIYF	TGTGCCAGCTCACCACCCAGCAGGGTCTCTGGAAACACCATATATTTT
TRBV9	-	TRBD2	TRBJ2-3	CASSPSGGVPSTDTQYF	TGTGCCAGCAGCCCTAGCGGGGGGGTTCCTAGCACAGATACGCAGTATTTT
TRBV6-2/TRBV6-3	-	TRBD2	TRBJ2-7	CASRSTGGPRYEQYF	TGTGCCAGCAGATCTACGGGGGGGCCTAGATACGAGCAGTACTTC
TRBV6-6	few	TRBD2	TRBJ2-3	CASSYSLAGGSDTQYF	TGTGCCAGCAGTTACTCCCTTGCGGGGGGGTCAGATACGCAGTATTTT
TRBV6-6	few	TRBD1	TRBJ2-7	CASRSGTGGSYEQYF	TGTGCCAGCAGGTCCGGGACAGGGGGCTCCTACGAGCAGTACTTC
TRBV5-1	many	-	TRBJ2-7	CASSWPQGFGEQYF	TGCGCCAGCAGCTGGCCGCAGGGTTTCGGCGAGCAGTACTTC
TRBV20-1	-	TRBD1	TRBJ2-7	CSAAHGTGDYEQYF	TGCAGTGCTGCGCACGGGACAGGGGACTACGAGCAGTACTTC
TRBV7-2	few	-	TRBJ2-5	CASSLIRSQGTQYF	TGTGCCAGCAGCTTAATTAGGTCGCAAGGGACCCAGTACTTC
TRBV3-1	few	TRBD2	TRBJ2-3	CASSQGLAGGEDTQYF	TGTGCCAGCAGCCAAGGTTTAGCGGGGGGAGAAGATACGCAGTATTTT
TRBV12-3/TRBV12-4	few	TRBD1	TRBJ1-2	CASTHPGQYGYGYTF	TGTGCCAGCACCCACCCGGGACAGTATGGCTATGGCTACACCTTC
TRBV6-2/TRBV6-3	-	-	TRBJ2-6	CASSPTRSGANVLTF	TGTGCCAGCAGTCCTACACGCTCTGGGGCCAACGTCCTGACTTTC
TRBV5-1	-	-	TRBJ2-3	CASSPPGTDTQYF	TGCGCCAGCAGCCCCCCTGGCACAGATACGCAGTATTTT
TRBV11-1	-	-	TRBJ2-7	CASSLFGSSYEQYF	TGTGCCAGCAGCCTCTTTGGGAGCTCCTACGAGCAGTACTTC
TRBV7-2	many	-	TRBJ2-3	CASSPGEGPGLEHTQYF	TGTGCCAGCAGCCCCGGAGAGGGACCGGGACTGGAGCATACGCAGTATTTT
TRBV11-2	many	-	TRBJ2-1	CASSLDGLLSNEQFF	TGTGCCAGCAGCTTAGACGGGCTACTCAGCAATGAGCAGTTCTTC
TRBV5-8	few	-	TRBJ1-1	CASSPTRERGTEAFF	TGTGCCAGCAGCCCCACCCGGGAAAGAGGCACTGAAGCTTTCTTT
TRBV3-2	-	-	TRBJ2-2	CASSSHSGELFF	TGTGCCAGCAGCTCGCACTCCGGGGAGCTGTTTTTT
TRBV19	few	-	TRBJ2-1	CASSIRQDSYNEQFF	TGTGCCAGTAGTATTCGACAGGACTCCTACAATGAGCAGTTCTTC
TRBV3-1	many	TRBD1	TRBJ1-1	CASSHPRGGNTEAFF	TGTGCCAGCAGCCATCCCAGGGGGGGGAACACTGAAGCTTTCTTT
TRBV7-9	-	-	TRBJ2-7	CASEGTLSSYEQYF	TGTGCCAGCGAAGGGACGCTGAGCTCCTACGAGCAGTACTTC
TRBV7-9	-	TRBD1	TRBJ2-5	CASTRDRVQETQYF	TGTGCCAGCACCAGAGACAGGGTGCAGGAGACCCAGTACTTC
TRBV29-1	many	TRBD1	TRBJ1-1	CSGGTGDGEAFF	TGCAGCGGCGGGACAGGGGATGGTGAAGCTTTCTTT